What follows describes a single T cell receptor beta chain. Germline V gene lookup returns CDR1 GTSNPN and CDR2 SVGIG (reference sequence). V was trimmed by 4 bases and J by 3 bases, leaving 12 bases between them. The CDR3 contains 14 residues. TCRdb's table, derived via immunoSEQ multiplex PCR, lists solely in-frame clones and lacks some. The repertoire holds roughly 80,000 clones, with over 85% as singletons. These data come from a study of control samples from healthy donors and cancer patients. The receptor was derived from a man aged 50-60 years in good health. This sequence joins TRBV30 and TRBJ1-4; D unclear. Material for sequencing was blood. CDR3 coding DNA: TGTGCCTGGAAAAGGTTACCTTCTAATGAAAAACTGTTTTTT. Encoded protein: CAWKRLPSNEKLFF.